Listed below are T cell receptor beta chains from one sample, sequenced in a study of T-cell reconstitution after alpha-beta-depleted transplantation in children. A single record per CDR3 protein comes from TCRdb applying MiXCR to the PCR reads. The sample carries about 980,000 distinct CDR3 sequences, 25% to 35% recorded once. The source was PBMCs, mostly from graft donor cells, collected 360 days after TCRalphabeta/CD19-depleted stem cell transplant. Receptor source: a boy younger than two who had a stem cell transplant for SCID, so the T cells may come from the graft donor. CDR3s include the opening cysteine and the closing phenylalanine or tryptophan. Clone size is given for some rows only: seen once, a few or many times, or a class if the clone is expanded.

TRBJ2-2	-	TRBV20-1	CSAAGTSATGELFF
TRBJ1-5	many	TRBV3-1	CASSHLGDQPQHF
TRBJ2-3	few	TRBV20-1	CSARGASGGSTDTQYF
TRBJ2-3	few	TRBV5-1	CASSLERLAVTDTQYF
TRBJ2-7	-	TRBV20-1	CSASPAAEIYEQYF
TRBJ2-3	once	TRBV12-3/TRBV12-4	CASSEGGSTLRTDTQYF
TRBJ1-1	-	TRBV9	CASSVAEGYVAEAFF
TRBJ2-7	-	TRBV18	CASSPQGGQIDEQYF
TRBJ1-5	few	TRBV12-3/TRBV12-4	CASSPQVGLSNQPQHF
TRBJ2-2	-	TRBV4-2	CASSQLPDPGRTGELFF
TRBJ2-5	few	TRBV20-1	CSARDLYSRDPQETQYF
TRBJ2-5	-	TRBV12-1	CASSLTPGTSGGARETQYF
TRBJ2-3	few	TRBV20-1	CSARAYPGTGASTSTDTQYF
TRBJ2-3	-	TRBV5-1	CASSSRTSGGRDTQYF
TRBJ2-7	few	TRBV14	CASSPHKGRGGYEQYF
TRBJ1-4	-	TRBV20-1	CSASTGTGDEKLFF
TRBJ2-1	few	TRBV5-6	CASSPSWGTPSSYNEQFF
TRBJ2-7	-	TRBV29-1	CSGARGRDEQYF
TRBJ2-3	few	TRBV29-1	CSVPPARGKYNTQYF
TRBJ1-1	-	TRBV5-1	CASSFGQGAPDTEAFF
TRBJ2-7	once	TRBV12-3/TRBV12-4	CASSFRGVGEQYF
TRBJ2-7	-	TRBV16	CASSQYDGEREQYF
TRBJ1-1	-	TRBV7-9	CASSLITGVRTEAFF
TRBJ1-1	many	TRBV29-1	CSVDAGRVRRDTEAFF
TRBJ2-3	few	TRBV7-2	CASSLARRGGRQTDTQYF
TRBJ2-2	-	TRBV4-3	CASSQEDLLARELFF
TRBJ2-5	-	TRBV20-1	CSATLPGTGDETQYF
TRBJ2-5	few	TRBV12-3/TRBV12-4	CASSFGYRLADGETQYF
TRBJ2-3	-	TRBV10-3	CAISESPGLATDTQYF
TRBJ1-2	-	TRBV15	CATSRTTQGWYGYTF
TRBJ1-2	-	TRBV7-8	CASSSERAYGYTF
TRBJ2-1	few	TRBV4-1	CASSQTGTSGSYNEQFF
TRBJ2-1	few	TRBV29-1	CSVEGQGTYNEQFF
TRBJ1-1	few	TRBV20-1	CSARYGGLNTEAFF
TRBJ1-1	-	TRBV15	CATSRDVLTGVAFF
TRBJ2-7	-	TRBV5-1	CASSLQGVVYEQYF
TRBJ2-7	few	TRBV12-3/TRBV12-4	CASSLVTGLGYEQYF
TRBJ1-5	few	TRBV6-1	CASSPGRDRVQPQHF
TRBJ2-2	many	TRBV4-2	CASSGGGDTGELFF
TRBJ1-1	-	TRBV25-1	CASSAWTGGRSAFF
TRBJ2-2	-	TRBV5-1	CASSGRGGLNTGELFF
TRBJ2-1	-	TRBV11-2	CASSLSRGASVHNEQFF
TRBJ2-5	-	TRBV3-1	CASSQDLGNGETQYF
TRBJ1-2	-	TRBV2	CASSEGGRNYGYTF
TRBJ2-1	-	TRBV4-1	CASSQGQGLWDEQFF
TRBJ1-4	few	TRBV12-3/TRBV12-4	CASSSGFSFGEKLFF
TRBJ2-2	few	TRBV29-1	CSVELQGGELFF
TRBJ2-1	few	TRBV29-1	CSVRDYNEQFF